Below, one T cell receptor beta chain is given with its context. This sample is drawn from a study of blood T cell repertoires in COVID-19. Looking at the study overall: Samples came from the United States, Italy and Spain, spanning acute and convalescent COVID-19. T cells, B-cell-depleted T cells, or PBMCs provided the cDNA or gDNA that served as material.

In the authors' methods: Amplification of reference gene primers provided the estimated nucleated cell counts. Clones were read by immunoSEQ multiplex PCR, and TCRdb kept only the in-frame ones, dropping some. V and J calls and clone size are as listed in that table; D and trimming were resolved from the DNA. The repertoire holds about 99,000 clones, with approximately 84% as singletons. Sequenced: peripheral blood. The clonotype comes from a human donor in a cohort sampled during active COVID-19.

CDR3 residues: CASSHQKTGVGSGYTF. Here the CDR3 DNA reads TGTGCCAGCAGCCATCAAAAAACAGGGGTGGGTAGTGGCTACACCTTC. The J gene is TRBJ1-2, the V gene TRBV27; the match to TRBD1 covers 7 bases. The CDR3 loop spans 16 amino acids. After removal of 6 bases from V and 7 bases from J, the junction contained 17 bases not matched to a gene. Germline CDR1 and CDR2: MNHEY and SMNVEV (reference sequence).